What follows are 32 T cell receptor beta chains derived from one specimen sequenced in a study of blood T cell repertoires in COVID-19. The assay was immunoSEQ multiplex PCR, and TCRdb's table has in-frame clones only and misses some. This sample carries about 430,000 clones, 88% of them seen once, and the ten largest clones take about 1.5%. Source material: PBMCs or T cells enriched from blood (not recorded which). These receptors originate from a woman under 30 who had been exposed to COVID-19.

The CDR3, as DNA: TGTGCCAGCAGCTTATTCCTTCTAACAGGGGGCGCGAAGCCCCAGCATTTT. It encodes CASSLFLLTGGAKPQHF. The rearrangement uses TRBV7-3 and TRBJ1-5, with TRBD1 identical over 9 bases. J gave up 8 bases and V 2 bases, and 13 bases lay outside the gene matches. CDR3 size: 17 residues. The V gene's germline CDR1 is SGHTA and CDR2 FQGTGA.

The chain combines TRBV10-1 with TRBJ2-3; 8 positions match TRBD2. V lost 3 bases, J lost 2 bases, and 4 bases stayed unmatched. Looked up from germline, CDR1 is WNHNN and CDR2 is SYGVQD (reference sequence). The CDR3 length is 15 residues. DNA for the CDR3: TGCGCCAGCAGTGAACTAGCGGCAATCACAGATACGCAGTATTTT. Its translation is CASSELAAITDTQYF.

V gene TRBV28 combines with J gene TRBJ1-5, with D unresolved. Looked up from germline, CDR1 is MDHEN and CDR2 is SYDVKM. The CDR3 is 11 amino acids. V gave up 5 bases and J gave up 10 bases, with 9 bases separating them. As DNA, the CDR3 is TGTGCCAGCAGTGAGAAAAGACCCCAGCATTTT. Translated: CASSEKRPQHF.

The J gene is TRBJ1-4, the V gene TRBV28, with TRBD1 as a possible D gene (5 bases). Trimming took off 6 bases at V and 6 bases at J, with 14 bases between the two ends. The CDR3 is 14 amino acids. The V gene's germline CDR1 is MDHEN and CDR2 SYDVKM. The CDR3 is CASRSKGAYEKLFF. The DNA of the CDR3 is TGTGCCAGCAGGAGTAAAGGGGCTTATGAAAAACTGTTTTTT.

The genes are TRBV28 and TRBJ2-1; 8 bases align to TRBD1. The CDR3 loop spans 18 amino acids. The junction had 9 bases not matched to a gene; V was cut back by 2 bases and J by 0 bases. Germline V gene sequence: CDR1 MDHEN, CDR2 SYDVKM. The CDR3 bases are TGTGCCAGCAGTTTAGGACAGGGAAGGGGAAGCTCCTACAATGAGCAGTTCTTC. Translation: CASSLGQGRGSSYNEQFF.

This chain uses TRBV24-1 with TRBJ1-1; a weak D match, TRBD1 (5 bases). The CDR3 has 19 amino acids. V dropped 2 bases and J dropped 0 bases, with 21 bases sitting between them. The germline V gene has CDR1 KGHDR and CDR2 SFDVKD. For the CDR3, the DNA is TGTGCCACCAGTGATTCCGAAGCTACAGGCTACAACATGAACACTGAAGCTTTCTTT. Encoded protein: CATSDSEATGYNMNTEAFF.

This chain uses TRBV28 with TRBJ1-1, with D possibly matching TRBD1 (6 bases). The CDR3 totals 12 residues. The V end was cut by 4 bases, the J end by 8 bases, with 11 bases between. In germline, CDR1 is MDHEN, CDR2 SYDVKM. This CDR3 reads CASSSQGWEAFF. The CDR3, as DNA: TGTGCCAGCAGTTCACAGGGATGGGAAGCTTTCTTT.

The V and J genes are TRBV19 and TRBJ1-1; tentatively, D is TRBD1 (5 bases). This CDR3 spans 15 amino acids. V was pared by 3 bases and J by 0 bases, with 11 bases between. The germline CDR1 and CDR2 sequences are LNHDA and SQIVND (reference sequence). The CDR3 sequence is CASSIPGGVNTEAFF. The CDR3 nucleotides read TGTGCCAGTAGTATCCCGGGGGGAGTGAACACTGAAGCTTTCTTT.

The CDR3 coding sequence is TGTGCCAGCAGCGCGGGGATTGCTGGAAACACCATATATTTT. It specifies CASSAGIAGNTIYF. This sequence joins TRBV7-2 and TRBJ1-3; D gene unclear. The CDR3 totals 14 residues. Germline V gene sequence: CDR1 SGHTA, CDR2 FQGNSA. Trimming took off 5 bases at V and 2 bases at J, with 10 bases between the two ends.

The chain carries TRBV4-2 and TRBJ1-6, with 10 nucleotides matching TRBD1. V was pared by 5 bases and J by 7 bases, with 8 bases of the junction left unmatched. The CDR3 covers 16 residues. The V gene's germline CDR1 is LGHNA and CDR2 YNFKEQ. The CDR3 DNA reads as TGTGCCAGCAGCAGAGACAGGGGGCGCAGGAATTCACCCCTCCACTTT. This sequence encodes CASSRDRGRRNSPLHF.

The CDR3 loop is CASSATGARGTNEKLFF. For the CDR3, the DNA is TGTGCCAGCAGCGCAACTGGGGCAAGGGGAACTAATGAAAAACTGTTTTTT. This rearrangement joins TRBV7-9 to TRBJ1-4; D is possibly TRBD1 (5 bases). Germline values: CDR1 SEHNR, CDR2 FQNEAQ (reference sequence). V lost 5 bases and J lost 1, with 17 bases in between. There are 17 residues in the CDR3.

The rearrangement uses TRBV3-1 (or the pseudogene TRBV3-2) and TRBJ2-3, with a tentative D call TRBD2 (5 bases). The CDR3 has 16 residues. With 4 bases removed from V and 2 bases from J, the gap between germline ends came to 16 bases. From germline, CDR1 is LGHDT and CDR2 YNNKEL (reference sequence). The CDR3 nucleotides are TGTGCCAGCAGCCGCGGACTGACGCTGATCACAGATACGCAGTATTTT. Protein product: CASSRGLTLITDTQYF.

This chain links TRBV5-1 with TRBJ2-5, with D possibly matching TRBD2 (6 bases). The CDR3 is made up of 18 amino acids. Trimming took off 0 bases at V and 5 bases at J, with 23 bases between the two ends. The germline gives CDR1 SGHRS, CDR2 YFSETQ. Here the CDR3 DNA reads TGCGCCAGCAGCTTGGCGGTCGGGCCGGCAGGGACTGGGGAGACCCAGTACTTC. This codes for CASSLAVGPAGTGETQYF.

The gene calls are TRBV2 and TRBJ2-7, with TRBD2 as a possible D gene (6 bases). Between the trimmed V and J ends, which lost 9 bases and 2 bases, there was a span of 17 bases. The germline V gene encodes CDR1 SNHLY and CDR2 FYNNEI. This CDR3 spans 14 amino acids. Written as DNA, the CDR3 is TGTGCCAGTATAATTGAGTCGGGGGCCTACGAGCAGTACTTC. Residues: CASIIESGAYEQYF.

This clone was seen a few times. The chain couples TRBV11-2 to TRBJ2-7, with TRBD1 matching 8 bases. Germline lookup yields CDR1 SGHAT and CDR2 FQNNGV. V was pared by 3 bases and J by 2 bases, with 6 bases of the junction left unmatched. This CDR3 has 15 amino acids. CDR3 sequence: CASSFGTGQAYEQYF. DNA for the CDR3: TGTGCCAGCAGCTTTGGGACAGGCCAGGCCTACGAGCAGTACTTC.

This sequence joins TRBV5-8 and TRBJ1-3; D gene ambiguous. There are 13 residues in the CDR3. V lost 7 bases to trimming and J lost 2 bases, with 10 bases between them. The germline V gene encodes CDR1 SGHTS and CDR2 YDEGEE. The CDR3, as DNA: TGTGCCAGCCGACTCGGAGCTGGAAACACCATATATTTT. Amino acid sequence: CASRLGAGNTIYF.

V usage is TRBV28 and J usage is TRBJ1-2; 11 nucleotides match TRBD1. CDR3 length: 15 residues. V lost 10 bases and J lost 4; bases outside the gene matches: 11. Per germline, CDR1 MDHEN and CDR2 SYDVKM. In DNA form, the CDR3 reads TGTGCCACCAGAGACCGCGGGACAGGGGGCTATGGCTACACCTTC. Protein sequence: CATRDRGTGGYGYTF.

This sequence joins TRBV9 and TRBJ1-4, with D maybe TRBD1 (6 bases). The CDR3 has 15 amino acids. The V gene's germline CDR1 is SGDLS and CDR2 YYNGEE. V was cut by 4 bases and J by 5 bases, with 15 bases left in between. The CDR3 protein is CASSPRQEFNEKLFF. The DNA for the CDR3 is TGTGCCAGCAGCCCGCGACAGGAGTTCAATGAAAAACTGTTTTTT.

The chain joins TRBV28 to TRBJ1-1, with TRBD1 matching over 9 bases. The CDR3 extends over 12 amino acids. The ends lost 6 bases at V and 14 bases at J; junction bases unmatched: 10. CDR1 and CDR2 (germline): MDHEN, SYDVKM. CDR3 protein: CASSPGTGNSFF. CDR3 DNA: TGTGCCAGCAGCCCCGGGACAGGGAATTCGTTCTTT.

The V and J genes are TRBV28 and TRBJ1-4, with D perhaps matching TRBD1 (5 bases). The CDR3 spans 13 residues. V was clipped by 8 bases and J by 11 bases, with 18 bases between them. In germline, CDR1 is MDHEN, CDR2 SYDVKM. The CDR3 spells CASFSQGGLKLFF. The CDR3 DNA sequence: TGTGCCAGCTTCTCGCAGGGTGGCCTCAAACTGTTTTTT.

The gene calls are TRBV10-3 and TRBJ1-2; the D is unclear. This CDR3 comprises 14 residues. V was shortened by 1 base and J by 2 bases, with 8 bases between the two germline ends. The germline gives CDR1 ENHRY, CDR2 SYGVKD. CDR3 amino acids: CAISEYDLNYGYTF. The CDR3 nucleotides are TGTGCCATCAGTGAGTACGACTTGAACTATGGCTACACCTTC.

The J gene is TRBJ1-2, the V gene TRBV6-5; 8 nucleotides align to TRBD1. This CDR3 has 16 amino acids. CDR1 and CDR2 from the germline V gene are MNHEY and SVGAGI. V lost 0 bases to trimming and J lost 7 bases; unmatched junction nucleotides: 10. Written as DNA, the CDR3 is TGTGCCAGCAGTTACTCGGGCCTGACAGGGGAGTCTGGCTACACCTTC. Amino acids: CASSYSGLTGESGYTF.

This clone has only one observation. The chain's CDR3 is CASSAQGLGIYNEQFF. As DNA, the CDR3 is TGTGCCAGCAGCGCACAGGGGCTGGGGATCTACAATGAGCAGTTCTTC. The chain joins TRBV7-9 to TRBJ2-1; 7 bases match TRBD1. CDR1 SEHNR and CDR2 FQNEAQ come from the germline V gene (reference sequence). After removal of 5 bases from V and 3 bases from J, the junction contained 10 bases not matched to a gene. The CDR3 runs to 16 residues.

The J gene is TRBJ2-1, the V gene TRBV7-2; 8 bases are shared with TRBD2. There are 16 residues in the CDR3. V dropped 1 base and J dropped 4; count of bases not matched to a gene: 6. Germline CDR1 SGHTA, CDR2 FQGNSA. Here the CDR3 DNA reads TGTGCCAGCAGCTTAGATCCAGCGGGGGAATACAATGAGCAGTTCTTC. This gives the protein CASSLDPAGEYNEQFF.

The gene calls are TRBV11-1 and TRBJ1-1, with D perhaps TRBD1 (6 bases). CDR1 SGHAT and CDR2 FQDESV come from the germline V gene (reference sequence). The CDR3 covers 16 residues. V lost 1 base to trimming and J lost 1 base, with 13 bases between them. CDR3 protein: CASSLVAGTRNTEAFF. For the CDR3, the DNA is TGTGCCAGCAGCTTAGTAGCAGGGACAAGGAACACTGAAGCTTTCTTT.

This clone has a handful of counts. The chain joins TRBV6-6 to TRBJ2-2; 7 bases are shared with TRBD2. Germline trimming cut 6 bases from V and 5 bases from J; bases unmatched to any gene: 12. The CDR3 extends over 16 amino acids. Germline values: CDR1 MNHNY, CDR2 SVGAGI (reference sequence). CDR3 region: CASSPGRHEGTGELFF. The CDR3 DNA reads TGTGCCAGCAGCCCCGGGAGGCACGAGGGGACCGGGGAGCTGTTTTTT.

The rearrangement links TRBV27 to TRBJ2-7; TRBD1 agrees at 8 bases. Germline CDR1 reads MNHEY; CDR2 reads SMNVEV (reference sequence). The junction had 5 bases not matched to a gene; V was cut back by 3 bases and J by 1 base. The CDR3 loop spans 15 amino acids. This CDR3 is CASSLRQGKSYEQYF. The CDR3 region has the DNA TGTGCCAGCAGTTTGCGACAGGGGAAATCCTACGAGCAGTACTTC.

CDR3 residues: CASSEWVAGGQETQYF. DNA for the CDR3: TGTGCCAGCAGTGAATGGGTAGCGGGGGGCCAAGAGACCCAGTACTTC. V is TRBV2 and J is TRBJ2-5; 10 nucleotides align to TRBD2. CDR3 length: 16 residues. Germline values: CDR1 SNHLY, CDR2 FYNNEI. With 2 bases clipped from V and 1 base from J, the junction kept 4 bases outside the gene matches.

This chain uses TRBV24-1 with TRBJ2-1; tentative D call: TRBD1 (6 bases). The CDR3 runs to 11 residues. Germline assignment: CDR1 KGHDR and CDR2 SFDVKD. The V end lost 7 bases, the J end lost 8 bases, and 8 bases lay between the germline ends. The CDR3: CATRQGDEQFF. The CDR3 DNA reads as TGTGCCACCAGACAGGGCGATGAGCAGTTCTTC.

The rearrangement links TRBV27 to TRBJ2-7, with 7 bases fitting TRBD2. The V segment lost 8 bases and the J segment 3 bases; nucleotides outside the gene matches: 19. The CDR3 is 17 amino acids. Germline CDR1 reads MNHEY; CDR2 reads SMNVEV (reference sequence). Written as DNA, the CDR3 is TGTGCCAGCGTATCCTCCGGGACCAGGGAGGGCTACTACGAGCAGTACTTC. It encodes CASVSSGTREGYYEQYF.

CDR3 bases: TGTGCCAGCAGTCGCGAGGGCAGGGGGACTGAAGCTTTCTTT. Translating it yields CASSREGRGTEAFF. The chain employs TRBV28 and TRBJ1-1, with 7 bases lining up with TRBD1. The germline V gene has CDR1 MDHEN and CDR2 SYDVKM. J lost 5 bases, V lost 5 bases, and 8 bases had no gene match. CDR3 length: 14 amino acids.

The chain has TRBV18 and TRBJ2-7; D is perhaps TRBD2 (6 bases). Per germline, CDR1 KGHSH and CDR2 LQKENI. The CDR3 sequence is 14 residues long. Trimming took off 2 bases at V and 2 bases at J, with 10 bases between the two ends. The CDR3 loop reads CASSPTGLTYEQYF. CDR3 DNA sequence: TGTGCCAGCTCACCAACGGGACTTACCTACGAGCAGTACTTC.